This T cell receptor beta chain stems from a study of blood T cell repertoires in COVID-19. This clone has only a few counts. The table came from immunoSEQ multiplex PCR; TCRdb's copy has only in-frame clones and leaves some out. The sample has some 71,000 clones, 90% seen once. Germline V lookup: CDR1 SGHAT, CDR2 FQNNGV. The CDR3 contains 15 residues. V lost 4 bases and J lost 8; bases outside the gene matches: 10. What was sequenced was peripheral blood. This receptor was taken from a man aged 45 to 65 with acute or convalescent COVID-19. The rearrangement links TRBV11-2 to TRBJ1-4; TRBD1 aligns across 7 bases. This CDR3 is CASSYSGGVGEKLFF. CDR3 in DNA: TGTGCCAGCAGCTACTCAGGGGGTGTGGGGGAAAAACTGTTTTTT.